The 2 T cell receptor beta chains in this list originate from one sample, sequenced in a study of OX40 agonist ivuxolimab in advanced cancers. The method was immunoSEQ multiplex PCR; TCRdb's version includes in-frame clones alone and lacks a portion of them. The table records 40,000 to 55,000 clones, approximately 95% of them present only once. The sequencing used CD4+ or CD8+ T cells sorted from blood, collected in a trial of the OX40 agonist ivuxolimab. The receptors come from an adult with an advanced solid tumor such as melanoma, head and neck, liver or kidney cancer.

This clone was picked up one time. In nucleotides, the CDR3 is TGCAGCGTTGAAATTCCTGGCCGCGCAGAGACCCAGTACTTC. Its protein product is CSVEIPGRAETQYF. V gene TRBV29-1 combines with J gene TRBJ2-5; D is uncertain. This CDR3 region has 14 residues. The germline V gene encodes CDR1 SQVTM and CDR2 ANQGSEA. V shed 2 bases and J shed 4 bases, with 14 bases lying between them.

This clone showed up just a few times. The V gene is TRBV27, the J gene TRBJ2-5; D is possibly TRBD1 (5 bases). CDR3 length: 16 residues. Trimming cost V 5 bases and J 2 bases, with 18 bases left between them. Germline V gene data show CDR1 as MNHEY and CDR2 as SMNVEV (reference sequence). The DNA of the CDR3 is TGTGCCAGCAGTCCGGCCCCCACAGGCCCACAAGAGACCCAGTACTTC. This sequence encodes CASSPAPTGPQETQYF.